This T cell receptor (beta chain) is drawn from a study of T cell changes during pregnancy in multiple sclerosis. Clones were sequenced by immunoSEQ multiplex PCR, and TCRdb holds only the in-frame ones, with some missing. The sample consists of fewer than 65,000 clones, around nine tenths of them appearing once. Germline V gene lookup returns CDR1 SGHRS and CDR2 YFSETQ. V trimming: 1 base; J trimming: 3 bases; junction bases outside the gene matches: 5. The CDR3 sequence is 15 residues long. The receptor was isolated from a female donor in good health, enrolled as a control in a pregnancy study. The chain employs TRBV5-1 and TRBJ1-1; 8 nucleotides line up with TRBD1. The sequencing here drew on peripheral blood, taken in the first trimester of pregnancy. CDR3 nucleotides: TGCGCCAGCAGCTTGCAGGGGGCCGGGGACACTGAAGCTTTCTTT. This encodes CASSLQGAGDTEAFF. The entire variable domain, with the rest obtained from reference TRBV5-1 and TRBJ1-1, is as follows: KAGVTQTPRYLIKTRGQQVTLSCSPISGHRSVSWYQQTPGQGLQFLFEYFSETQRNKGNFPGRFSGRQFSNSRSEMNVSTLELGDSALYLCASSLQGAGDTEAFFGQGTRLTVV.